This paragraph covers one T cell receptor (beta chain) sequence. The record originates from a study of Ad26.COV2.S vaccination and SARS-CoV-2 variants. Method: immunoSEQ multiplex PCR; TCRdb's copy keeps in-frame clones and lacks some. The sample holds roughly 320,000 clones; roughly 84% are singletons and the top ten take roughly 3.1%. Between the trimmed V and J ends, which lost 1 base and 6 bases, there was a span of 13 bases. Germline V gene sequence: CDR1 SGHVS, CDR2 FNYEAQ. CDR3 size: 14 residues. Stated treatment: roughly 19 received Ad26.COV2.S at low or high dose, single or two shots; 5 received placebo; per-sample allocation not given. Day 63 after the first injection of vaccine or placebo was the sampling time.

The rearrangement uses TRBV7-6 and TRBJ2-7; perhaps TRBD1 as D (6 bases). Sequencing used peripheral blood, obtained in a trial of Ad26.COV2.S vaccine versus placebo. The clonotype comes from a person between 18 and 59 years old who received the Ad26.COV2.S COVID-19 vaccine or a placebo. The CDR3 nucleotides are TGTGCCAGCAGCTTAGTTCTGGGGGCGGGCGAGCAGTACTTC. This translates into CASSLVLGAGEQYF.